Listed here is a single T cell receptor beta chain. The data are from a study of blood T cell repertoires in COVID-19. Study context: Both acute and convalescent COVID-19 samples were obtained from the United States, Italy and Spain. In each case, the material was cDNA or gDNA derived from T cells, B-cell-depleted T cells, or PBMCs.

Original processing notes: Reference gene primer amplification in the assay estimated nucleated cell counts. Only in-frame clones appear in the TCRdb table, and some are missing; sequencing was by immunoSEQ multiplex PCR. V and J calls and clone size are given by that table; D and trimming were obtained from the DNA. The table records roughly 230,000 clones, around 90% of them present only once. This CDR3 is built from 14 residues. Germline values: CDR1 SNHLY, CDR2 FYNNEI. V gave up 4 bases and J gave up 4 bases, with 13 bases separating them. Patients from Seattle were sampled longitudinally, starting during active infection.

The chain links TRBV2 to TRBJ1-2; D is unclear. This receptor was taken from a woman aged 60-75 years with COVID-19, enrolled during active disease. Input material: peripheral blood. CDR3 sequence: CASSVAEGSYGYTF. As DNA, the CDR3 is TGTGCCAGCAGTGTCGCGGAGGGCAGCTATGGCTACACCTTC.